The TCR beta chain under discussion was sequenced for a study of blood T cell repertoires in COVID-19. Background on the study: The origin of the acute and convalescent COVID-19 samples was the United States, Italy and Spain. PBMCs, B-cell-depleted T cells, or T cells provided the cDNA or gDNA that made up the material.

The V gene end was trimmed by 1 base and the J gene end by 0 bases; junction bases not matched to a gene: 3. The CDR3 runs to 16 residues. CDR1 is LGHNA and CDR2 is YSLEER in the germline V gene. All enrollees were about 18 to 89 years old and from about 24 US areas. Allocation to cohorts depended on clinical history reported by the participants. Repertoires were generated with immunoSEQ multiplex PCR, while TCRdb's copy carries only in-frame clones and drops some. This repertoire shows 210,000 or so clones, under 90% found once; its top ten account for about 8.9%. The source is a woman in her forties or fifties with acute COVID-19. The chain uses TRBV4-3 and TRBJ1-3; 7 bases line up with TRBD1. Sequencing used PBMCs or T cells enriched from blood (not recorded which). CDR3 nucleotides: TGCGCCAGCAGCCAAGCCGGGACAGTCTCTGGAAACACCATATATTTT. The encoded protein is CASSQAGTVSGNTIYF.